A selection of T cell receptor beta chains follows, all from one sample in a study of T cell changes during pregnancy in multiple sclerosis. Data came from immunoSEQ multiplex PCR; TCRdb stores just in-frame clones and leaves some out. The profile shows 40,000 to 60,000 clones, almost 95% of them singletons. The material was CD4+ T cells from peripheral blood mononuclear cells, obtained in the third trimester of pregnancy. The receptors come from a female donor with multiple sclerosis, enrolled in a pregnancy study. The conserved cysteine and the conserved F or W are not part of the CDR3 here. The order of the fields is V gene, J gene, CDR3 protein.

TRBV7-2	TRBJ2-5	ASSSQGSGETQY
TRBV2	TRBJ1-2	ASSEDRVHGYT
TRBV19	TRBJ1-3	ASTPGDRNTIY
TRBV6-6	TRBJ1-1	ASSKQGARTEAF
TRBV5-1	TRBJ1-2	ASSLLAGTSFNYGYT
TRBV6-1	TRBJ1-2	ASSEASLGNYGYT
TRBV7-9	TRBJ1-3	ASSPGLLPGMGNTIY
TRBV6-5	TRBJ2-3	ASRTDTDTQY
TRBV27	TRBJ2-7	ASSSPPLGIYEQY
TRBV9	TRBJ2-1	ASSVRTGDNEQF
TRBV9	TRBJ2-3	ASSSPGLAGGPTDTQY